The rows below give T cell receptor beta chains drawn from one sample of a study of T cell repertoires in cytomegalovirus infection. These receptors' antigens are unknown. TCRdb recomputed calls from the reads with MiXCR, one row per CDR3 protein. The sample records about a million distinct CDR3 sequences, around 30% being singletons. The sequencing here drew on cultured CD8+ T cells from PBMCs, taken from culture after CMV antigen stimulation. These receptors were collected from a human donor in good health (CMV status not recorded). Some clones in this sample may be carry-over from other donors' samples. The CDR3 runs from the conserved cysteine through the conserved F or W. A D gene is named only where the DNA matches it firmly. Clone size is given for some rows only: seen once, a few or many times, or a class if the clone is expanded.

d_gene	v_gene	abundance	j_gene	CDR3aa	CDR3nt
-	TRBV24-1	many	TRBJ2-3	CATSDREGISTDTQYF	TGTGCCACCAGTGACCGAGAGGGGATTAGCACAGATACGCAGTATTTT
TRBD1	TRBV20-1	-	TRBJ2-5	CSAPSGYDREETQYF	TGCAGTGCTCCCTCCGGTTATGACAGGGAAGAGACCCAGTACTTC
-	TRBV10-3	few	TRBJ1-2	CAISPQGGNYGYTF	TGTGCCATCAGTCCGCAAGGGGGTAACTATGGCTACACCTTC
TRBD1	TRBV10-3	few	TRBJ1-6	CAIRTGDNSPLHF	TGTGCCATCAGGACAGGGGATAATTCACCCCTCCACTTT
-	TRBV4-1	few	TRBJ2-1	CASSTEVGEPYNEQFF	TGTGCCAGCAGCACCGAGGTGGGGGAACCCTACAATGAGCAGTTCTTC
TRBD1	TRBV6-1	few	TRBJ2-3	CASSAFPGTGTTDTQYF	TGTGCCAGCAGTGCCTTCCCCGGGACAGGGACGACAGATACGCAGTATTTT
TRBD1	TRBV7-8	-	TRBJ1-6	CASSIKGQGNSPLHF	TGTGCCAGCAGCATTAAGGGACAGGGTAATTCACCCCTCCACTTT
-	TRBV28	-	TRBJ2-6	CASSLDAHPRSGANVLTF	TGTGCCAGCAGTTTAGACGCCCATCCTCGTTCTGGGGCCAACGTCCTGACTTTC
TRBD1	TRBV20-1	few	TRBJ2-1	CSALDRVFINEQFF	TGCAGTGCTCTCGACAGGGTCTTCATCAATGAGCAGTTCTTC
-	TRBV24-1	-	TRBJ1-2	CATSDLETFRYGYTF	TGTGCCACCAGTGATTTAGAGACTTTCCGCTATGGCTACACCTTC
TRBD1	TRBV7-6	-	TRBJ1-6	CASNLAPGQAYNSPLHF	TGTGCCAGCAACTTAGCGCCGGGACAGGCATATAATTCACCCCTCCACTTT
-	TRBV7-7	-	TRBJ2-1	CASSFNSNHEQFF	TGTGCTAGCAGCTTTAACAGCAACCATGAGCAGTTCTTC
-	TRBV5-6	-	TRBJ2-5	CASSLVPNRGQETQYF	TGTGCCAGCAGCTTGGTCCCAAATAGAGGACAAGAGACCCAGTACTTC
-	TRBV4-3	-	TRBJ2-1	CASSRRLGMEQFF	TGCGCCAGCAGCCGCCGTCTCGGGATGGAGCAGTTCTTC
-	TRBV7-9	-	TRBJ2-6	CASSSPWGPVPSGANVLTF	TGTGCCAGCAGCTCCCCGTGGGGGCCCGTCCCCTCTGGGGCCAACGTCCTGACTTTC
-	TRBV5-4	-	TRBJ1-2	CASSSNDGYTF	TGTGCCAGCAGCTCGAATGATGGCTACACCTTC
-	TRBV5-4	-	TRBJ1-2	CASKPPGEWDGYTF	TGTGCCAGCAAACCCCCAGGGGAGTGGGATGGCTACACCTTC
-	TRBV4-1	-	TRBJ2-1	CASSQESPDNEQFF	TGTGCCAGCAGCCAAGAATCGCCGGACAATGAGCAGTTCTTC
TRBD1	TRBV12-3/TRBV12-4	many	TRBJ2-5	CASTRDRNQETQYF	TGTGCCAGCACCCGGGACAGAAATCAAGAGACCCAGTACTTC
-	TRBV6-6	-	TRBJ2-5	CASSPSWGLETQYF	TGTGCCAGCAGTCCATCATGGGGACTAGAGACCCAGTACTTC
-	TRBV19	-	TRBJ2-2	CASHKFKLAINGELFF	TGTGCCAGCCATAAATTCAAACTAGCAATTAACGGGGAGCTGTTTTTT
-	TRBV6-4	few	TRBJ1-1	CASSAFQNTEAFF	TGTGCCAGCAGCGCGTTTCAGAACACTGAAGCTTTCTTT
TRBD2	TRBV7-2	few	TRBJ2-3	CASSLKRGFVDTQYF	TGTGCCAGCAGTCTCAAGCGGGGGTTTGTGGATACGCAGTATTTT
TRBD2	TRBV12-3/TRBV12-4	few	TRBJ2-3	CASSPVAGGVKDTQYF	TGTGCCAGCAGTCCTGTAGCGGGGGGGGTTAAAGATACGCAGTATTTT
-	TRBV2	-	TRBJ1-6	CASSENWGGSPLHF	TGTGCCAGCAGTGAAAACTGGGGAGGCTCACCCCTCCACTTT
TRBD1	TRBV18	-	TRBJ2-1	CASSEGQLFSSYNEQFF	TGTGCCAGCTCAGAGGGACAGCTTTTTAGCTCCTACAATGAGCAGTTCTTC
-	TRBV6-4	-	TRBJ1-2	CASSDSKGLQGDGYTF	TGTGCCAGCAGTGACTCAAAAGGGCTCCAAGGGGATGGCTACACCTTC
-	TRBV10-2	-	TRBJ1-1	CASSEQRLNTEAFF	TGCGCCAGCAGTGAGCAGAGATTGAACACTGAAGCTTTCTTT
TRBD1	TRBV20-1	-	TRBJ2-1	CSARDGQGATYNEQFF	TGCAGTGCTAGAGATGGGCAGGGGGCAACCTACAATGAGCAGTTCTTC
-	TRBV7-8	few	TRBJ2-1	CASRNGQEQFF	TGTGCCAGCAGGAACGGACAGGAGCAGTTCTTC
-	TRBV5-6	few	TRBJ2-5	CASSIYKGGGRGTQYF	TGTGCCAGCAGCATTTATAAAGGGGGAGGAAGGGGGACCCAGTACTTC
-	TRBV6-6	few	TRBJ2-1	CASSEKLYNEQFF	TGTGCCAGCAGCGAGAAGCTCTACAATGAGCAGTTCTTC
-	TRBV4-2	-	TRBJ1-1	CASSQWVGPSNTEAFF	TGTGCCAGCAGCCAATGGGTCGGGCCCTCGAACACTGAAGCTTTCTTT
TRBD1	TRBV27	few	TRBJ1-3	CASRLTGGIGNTIYF	TGTGCCAGCAGGTTGACAGGGGGCATTGGAAACACCATATATTTT